This T cell receptor (beta chain) stems from a study of OX40 agonist ivuxolimab in advanced cancers. Study-level information: Patients received ivuxolimab, an intravenous treatment, every 2 weeks at 0.01 to 10 mg/kg. One patient with hepatocellular carcinoma and two with cutaneous melanoma, three in all, had partial responses.

CDR3 length equals 14 residues. V trimming: 2 bases; J trimming: 6 bases; junction bases outside the gene matches: 2. Looked up from germline, CDR1 is SGHDN and CDR2 is FVKESK. As to this clone: As yet, its antigen is unknown.

Profiled with immunoSEQ multiplex PCR; TCRdb holds only in-frame clones, not every one. The sample contains approximately 76,000 clones, roughly 93% of which appear only once. Study-wide results and limits: Relative to CD4+ cells, CD8+ T cells on average had more expanded clones.

The specimen comprised CD4+ or CD8+ T cells sorted from blood, sampled in a trial of the OX40 agonist ivuxolimab. This sequence joins TRBV14 and TRBJ2-2; 8 bases line up with TRBD2. The receptor was isolated from an adult with an advanced solid tumor such as melanoma, head and neck, liver or kidney cancer. The CDR3 DNA follows: TGTGCCAGCAGCCAAATAGCGGGACCCGGGGAGCTGTTTTTT. This codes for CASSQIAGPGELFF.